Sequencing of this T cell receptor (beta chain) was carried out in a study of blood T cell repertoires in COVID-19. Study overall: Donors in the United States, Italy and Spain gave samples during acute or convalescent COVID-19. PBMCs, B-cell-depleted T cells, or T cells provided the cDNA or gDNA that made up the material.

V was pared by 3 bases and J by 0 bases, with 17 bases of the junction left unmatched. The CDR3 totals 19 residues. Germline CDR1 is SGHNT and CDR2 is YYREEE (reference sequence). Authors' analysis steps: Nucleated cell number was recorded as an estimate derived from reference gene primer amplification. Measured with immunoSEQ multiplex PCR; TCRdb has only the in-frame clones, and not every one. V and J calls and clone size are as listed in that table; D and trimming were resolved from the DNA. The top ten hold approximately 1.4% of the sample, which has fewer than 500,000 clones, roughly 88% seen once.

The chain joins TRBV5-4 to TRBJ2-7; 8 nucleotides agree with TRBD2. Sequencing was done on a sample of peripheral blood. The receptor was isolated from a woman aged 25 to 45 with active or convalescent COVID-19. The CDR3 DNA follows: TGTGCCAGCAGCTCCCCGGGGGGGGCTAGCGGGCGCAGCTCCTACGAGCAGTACTTC. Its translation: CASSSPGGASGRSSYEQYF.